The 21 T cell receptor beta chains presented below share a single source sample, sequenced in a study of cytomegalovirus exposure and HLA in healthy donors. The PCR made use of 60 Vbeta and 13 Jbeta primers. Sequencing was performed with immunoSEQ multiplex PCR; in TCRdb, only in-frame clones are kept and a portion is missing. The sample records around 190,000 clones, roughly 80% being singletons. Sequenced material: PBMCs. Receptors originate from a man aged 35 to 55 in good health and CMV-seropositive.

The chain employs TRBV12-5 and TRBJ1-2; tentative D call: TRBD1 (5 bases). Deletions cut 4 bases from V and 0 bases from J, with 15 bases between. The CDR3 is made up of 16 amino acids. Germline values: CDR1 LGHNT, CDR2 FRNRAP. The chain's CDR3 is CASGSRPGRANYGYTF. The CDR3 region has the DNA TGTGCTAGTGGTTCACGACCAGGGCGAGCTAACTATGGCTACACCTTC.

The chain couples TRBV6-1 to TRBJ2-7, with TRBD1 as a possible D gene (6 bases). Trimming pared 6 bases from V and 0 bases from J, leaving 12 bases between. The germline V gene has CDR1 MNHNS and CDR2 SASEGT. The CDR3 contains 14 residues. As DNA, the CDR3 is TGTGCCAGCAGCCCCAGGGACACCTCCTACGAGCAGTACTTC. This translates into CASSPRDTSYEQYF.

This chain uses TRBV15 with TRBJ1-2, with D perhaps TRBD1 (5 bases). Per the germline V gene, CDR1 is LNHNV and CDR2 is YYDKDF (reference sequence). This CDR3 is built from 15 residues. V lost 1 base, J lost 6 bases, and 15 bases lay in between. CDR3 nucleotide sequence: TGTGCCACCAGCAGAGCTTCCGGGACTCGAGATGGCTACACCTTC. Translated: CATSRASGTRDGYTF.

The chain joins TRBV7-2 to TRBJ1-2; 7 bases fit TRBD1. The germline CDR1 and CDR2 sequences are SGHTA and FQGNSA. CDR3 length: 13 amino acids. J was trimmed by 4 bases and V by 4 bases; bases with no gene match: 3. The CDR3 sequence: CASSSHRGYGYTF. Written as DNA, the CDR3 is TGTGCCAGCAGCTCACACAGGGGCTATGGCTACACCTTC.

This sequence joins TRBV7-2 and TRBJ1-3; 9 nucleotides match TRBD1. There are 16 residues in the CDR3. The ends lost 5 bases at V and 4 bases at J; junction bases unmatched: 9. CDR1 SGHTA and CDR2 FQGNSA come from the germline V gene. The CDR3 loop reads CASSQDSGTGGNTIYF. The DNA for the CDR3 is TGTGCCAGCAGCCAAGATAGCGGGACAGGGGGAAACACCATATATTTT.

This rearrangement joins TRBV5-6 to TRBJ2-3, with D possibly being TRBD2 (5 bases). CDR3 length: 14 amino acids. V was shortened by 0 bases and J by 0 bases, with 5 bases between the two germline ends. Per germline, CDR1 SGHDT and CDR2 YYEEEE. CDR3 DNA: TGTGCCAGCAGCTTGGCGGGAAGCACAGATACGCAGTATTTT. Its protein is CASSLAGSTDTQYF.

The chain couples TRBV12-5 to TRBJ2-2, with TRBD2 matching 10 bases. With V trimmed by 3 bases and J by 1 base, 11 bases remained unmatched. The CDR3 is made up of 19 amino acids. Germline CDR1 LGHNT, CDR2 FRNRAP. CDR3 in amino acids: CASGFPPLAGAGNTGELFF. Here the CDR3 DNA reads TGTGCTAGTGGTTTTCCCCCCCTAGCGGGGGCCGGGAACACCGGGGAGCTGTTTTTT.

The CDR3 DNA reads as TGTGCCACCAGCAGAGATCCCCGTTCTCAGCCCCAGCATTTT. Protein product: CATSRDPRSQPQHF. The genes are TRBV15 and TRBJ1-5; the D is unclear. Germline V gene data show CDR1 as LNHNV and CDR2 as YYDKDF (reference sequence). The CDR3 sequence is 14 residues long. V was cut by 0 bases and J by 6 bases, with 9 bases left in between.

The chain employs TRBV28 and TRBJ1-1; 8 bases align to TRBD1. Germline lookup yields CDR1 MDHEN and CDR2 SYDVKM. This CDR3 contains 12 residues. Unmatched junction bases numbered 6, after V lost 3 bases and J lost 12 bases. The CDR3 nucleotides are TGTGCCAGCAGTTTCTATGGGACAGGAACTTTCTTT. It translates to CASSFYGTGTFF.

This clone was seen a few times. CDR3 coding DNA: TGTGCCAGCAGTTCCGGGACAGGGGACTACGAGCAGTACTTC. It codes for CASSSGTGDYEQYF. This chain links TRBV11-2 with TRBJ2-7, with 10 bases aligning to TRBD1. CDR1 SGHAT and CDR2 FQNNGV come from the germline V gene. This CDR3 is 14 amino acids long. J gave up 3 bases and V 6 bases, and 5 bases lay outside the gene matches.

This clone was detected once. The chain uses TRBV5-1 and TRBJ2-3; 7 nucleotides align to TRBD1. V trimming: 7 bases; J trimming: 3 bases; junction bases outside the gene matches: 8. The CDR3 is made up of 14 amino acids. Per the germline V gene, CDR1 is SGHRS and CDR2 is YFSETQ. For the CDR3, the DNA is TGCGCCAGCGGCCTTGGGACAGAAACAGATACGCAGTATTTT. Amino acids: CASGLGTETDTQYF.

For the CDR3, the DNA is TGTGCCAGCAGCTCCCCTGCAGGGGGGTACAATGAGCAGTTCTTC. It translates to CASSSPAGGYNEQFF. This sequence joins TRBV5-4 and TRBJ2-1; D is perhaps TRBD1 (7 bases). Trimming shortened V by 3 bases and J by 4 bases, and 14 bases separated the two germline ends. Germline assignment: CDR1 SGHNT and CDR2 YYREEE (reference sequence). The CDR3 contains 15 residues. Looking up the rest from reference TRBV5-4 and TRBJ2-1 gives the full variable domain: ETGVTQSPTHLIKTRGQQVTLRCSSQSGHNTVSWYQQALGQGPQFIFQYYREEENGRGNFPPRFSGLQFPNYSSELNVNALELDDSALYLCASSSPAGGYNEQFFGPGTRLTVL.

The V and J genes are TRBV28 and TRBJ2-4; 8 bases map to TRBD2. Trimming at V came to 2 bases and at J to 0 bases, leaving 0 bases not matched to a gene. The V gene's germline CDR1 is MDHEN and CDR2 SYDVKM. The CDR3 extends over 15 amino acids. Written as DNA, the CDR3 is TGTGCCAGCAGTTTACTAGCGGGAGCCAAAAACATTCAGTACTTC. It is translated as CASSLLAGAKNIQYF. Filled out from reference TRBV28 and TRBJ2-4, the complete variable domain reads DVKVTQSSRYLVKRTGEKVFLECVQDMDHENMFWYRQDPGLGLRLIYFSYDVKMKEKGDIPEGYSVSREKKERFSLILESASTNQTSMYLCASSLLAGAKNIQYFGAGTRLSVL.

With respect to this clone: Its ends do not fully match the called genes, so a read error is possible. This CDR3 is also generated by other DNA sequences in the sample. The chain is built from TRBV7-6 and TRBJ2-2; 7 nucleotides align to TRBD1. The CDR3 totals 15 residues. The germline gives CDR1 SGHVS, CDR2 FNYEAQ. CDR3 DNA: TGCGCCAGCAGCTTATACCAGGGGGAAGGCGGGGAGCTGTTTTTT. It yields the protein CASSLYQGEGGELFF.

Written as DNA, the CDR3 is TGTGCCAGCAGCGTAGGGGGTCGACTAGCGGGGATCAATGAGCAGTTCTTC. It specifies CASSVGGRLAGINEQFF. The chain carries TRBV9 and TRBJ2-1; 11 bases match TRBD2. From germline, CDR1 is SGDLS and CDR2 YYNGEE. This CDR3 comprises 17 residues. The V and J ends lost 0 bases and 6 bases, in that order; junction bases with no gene match: 8. Based on the CDR3 plus reference TRBV9 and TRBJ2-1, the full variable domain is DSGVTQTPKHLITATGQRVTLRCSPRSGDLSVYWYQQSLDQGLQFLIQYYNGEERAKGNILERFSAQQFPDLHSELNLSSLELGDSALYFCASSVGGRLAGINEQFFGPGTRLTVL.

This CDR3 is CASSRDIGGYYEQYF. The CDR3 bases are TGTGCCAGCAGCAGGGACATCGGGGGGTACTACGAGCAGTACTTC. The rearrangement links TRBV6-6 to TRBJ2-7; D might be TRBD2 (7 bases). The CDR3 extends over 15 amino acids. The germline V gene encodes CDR1 MNHNY and CDR2 SVGAGI (reference sequence). Trimming removed 6 bases at V and 3 bases at J, with 18 bases between.

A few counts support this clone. The CDR3 here is CASSPTGNSPLHF. CDR3 nucleotide sequence: TGCGCCAGCAGCCCAACAGGGAATTCACCCCTCCACTTT. The rearrangement uses TRBV5-1 and TRBJ1-6; a possible D gene is TRBD1 (6 bases). Trimming pared 4 bases from V and 7 bases from J, leaving 9 bases between. The CDR3 is 13 residues long. Germline-derived CDR1 and CDR2 are SGHRS and YFSETQ.

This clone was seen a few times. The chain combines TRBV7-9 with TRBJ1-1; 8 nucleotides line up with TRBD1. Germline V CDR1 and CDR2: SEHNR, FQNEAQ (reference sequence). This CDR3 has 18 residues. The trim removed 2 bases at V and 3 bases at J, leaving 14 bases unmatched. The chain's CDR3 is CASSLLEGLATGDTEAFF. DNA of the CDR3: TGTGCCAGCAGCTTATTAGAAGGGTTGGCGACAGGGGACACTGAAGCTTTCTTT.

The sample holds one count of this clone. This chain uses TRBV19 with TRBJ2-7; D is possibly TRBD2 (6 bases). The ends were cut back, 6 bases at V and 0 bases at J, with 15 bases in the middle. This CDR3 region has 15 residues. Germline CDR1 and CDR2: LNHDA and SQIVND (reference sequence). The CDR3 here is CASSLGLHSSYEQYF. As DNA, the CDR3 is TGTGCCAGTAGCCTCGGACTACACAGCTCCTACGAGCAGTACTTC. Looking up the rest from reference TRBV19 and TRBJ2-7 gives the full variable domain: DGGITQSPKYLFRKEGQNVTLSCEQNLNHDAMYWYRQDPGQGLRLIYYSQIVNDFQKGDIAEGYSVSREKKESFPLTVTSAQKNPTAFYLCASSLGLHSSYEQYFGPGTRLTVT.

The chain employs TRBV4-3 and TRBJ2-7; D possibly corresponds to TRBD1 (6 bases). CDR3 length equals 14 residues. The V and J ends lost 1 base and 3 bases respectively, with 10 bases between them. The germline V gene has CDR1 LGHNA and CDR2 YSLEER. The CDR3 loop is CASSQVTGNYEQYF. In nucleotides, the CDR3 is TGCGCCAGCAGCCAAGTAACAGGGAACTACGAGCAGTACTTC.

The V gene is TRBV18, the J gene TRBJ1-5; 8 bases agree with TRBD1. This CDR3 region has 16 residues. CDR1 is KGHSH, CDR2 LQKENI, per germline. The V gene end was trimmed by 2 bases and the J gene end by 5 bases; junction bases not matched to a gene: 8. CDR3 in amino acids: CASSPGTGVNHQPQHF. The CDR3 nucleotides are TGTGCCAGCTCACCAGGGACAGGAGTCAATCATCAGCCCCAGCATTTT.